Listed below are T cell receptor beta chains from one sample, sequenced in a study of PD-1 blockade in classical Hodgkin lymphoma. Using immunoSEQ multiplex PCR, the repertoire was profiled, and TCRdb retains in-frame clones only, with some absent. The sample shows around 25,000 clones, approximately 70% of them seen only once. Sequenced here: peripheral blood mononuclear cells (PBMCs), sampled before the fourth cycle of nivolumab. The receptors originated from a human donor with classical Hodgkin lymphoma. Both conserved end residues are part of each CDR3. The order of the fields is CDR3 protein, CDR3 DNA, clone size, CDR3 length, V gene, D gene, J gene. The D gene is left open where the match is weak. Size tells how often a clone was seen (once, few, many) or the class of an expanded clone, and some rows leave it out.

CASSLWGQGSYEQYF,TGTGCCAGCAGCCTTTGGGGGCAAGGCTCCTACGAGCAGTACTTC,few,15,TRBV7-9,NA,TRBJ2-7
CASSIGSVGRSEQYF,TGTGCCAGTAGTATTGGGAGCGTGGGGAGAAGCGAGCAGTACTTC,NA,15,TRBV19,NA,TRBJ2-7
CASSLFLNTEAFF,TGTGCCAGCAGCTTATTTTTGAACACTGAAGCTTTCTTT,NA,13,TRBV11-2,NA,TRBJ1-1
CASSYDRGYGYTF,TGTGCCAGCAGCTATGACAGGGGGTATGGCTACACCTTC,NA,13,TRBV6-6,TRBD1,TRBJ1-2
CAWSPGRGGHWNTIYF,TGTGCCTGGAGTCCCGGGAGGGGGGGGCATTGGAACACCATATATTTT,once,16,TRBV30,NA,TRBJ1-3
CASVTGTMNTEAFF,TGTGCCTCCGTGACCGGGACAATGAACACTGAAGCTTTCTTT,few,14,TRBV10-3,NA,TRBJ1-1
CASSEYVGNTIYF,TGTGCCAGCAGTGAATACGTTGGAAACACCATATATTTT,NA,13,TRBV25-1,NA,TRBJ1-3
CASTAGANTEAFF,TGCGCCAGCACCGCAGGGGCGAACACTGAAGCTTTCTTT,few,13,TRBV5-1,NA,TRBJ1-1
CATPYRAGRGTGDRDGYTF,TGTGCCACTCCCTATAGAGCCGGGAGAGGGACAGGAGATCGGGATGGCTACACCTTC,NA,19,TRBV7-9,TRBD1,TRBJ1-2
CASRVDREDTEAFF,TGTGCCAGCAGGGTGGACAGGGAGGACACTGAAGCTTTCTTT,few,14,TRBV28,TRBD1,TRBJ1-1
CASSRDINRPLHF,TGTGCCAGTAGCCGGGACATCAATAGACCCCTCCACTTT,NA,13,TRBV7-9,NA,TRBJ1-6
CASSAREDQPQHF,TGTGCCAGCAGTGCCAGGGAGGATCAGCCCCAGCATTTT,NA,13,TRBV2,NA,TRBJ1-5
CASSNRGTGDEKLFF,TGTGCCAGCAGCAATAGGGGGACAGGGGATGAAAAACTGTTTTTT,NA,15,TRBV7-9,TRBD1,TRBJ1-4
CASSEQTPQYF,TGCGCCAGCAGTGAACAGACTCCGCAGTACTTC,few,11,TRBV10-2,NA,TRBJ2-7
CASSLNPGLNTEAFF,TGTGCCAGCAGCTTAAATCCAGGTTTGAACACTGAAGCTTTCTTT,NA,15,TRBV7-8,NA,TRBJ1-1
CASSLAGLGSPLHF,TGTGCCAGCAGCTTGGCAGGTTTAGGTTCACCCCTCCACTTT,NA,14,TRBV5-5,NA,TRBJ1-6
CAWSALRLEEQYF,TGTGCCTGGAGTGCTTTGCGTCTCGAGGAGCAGTACTTC,NA,13,TRBV30,NA,TRBJ2-7
CASSLSPGQLKGAFF,TGTGCCAGCAGTTTATCGCCCGGACAGCTTAAGGGAGCTTTCTTT,few,15,TRBV27,NA,TRBJ1-1
CASSPQGGEYGYTF,TGTGCCAGCTCACCCCAGGGGGGGGAGTATGGCTACACCTTC,once,14,TRBV18,TRBD1,TRBJ1-2
CASSIQGANSPLHF,TGTGCCAGTAGTATCCAGGGGGCAAATTCACCCCTCCACTTT,once,14,TRBV19,TRBD1,TRBJ1-6
CASRDLNTEAFF,TGTGCCAGCAGAGATTTGAACACTGAAGCTTTCTTT,NA,12,TRBV6-5,NA,TRBJ1-1
CASSLTTNEKLFF,TGTGCCAGCAGTCTAACAACTAATGAAAAACTGTTTTTT,NA,13,TRBV11-2,NA,TRBJ1-4
CASSTSGGARNEQFF,TGTGCCAGTTCGACCAGCGGGGGGGCTCGTAATGAGCAGTTCTTC,NA,15,TRBV19,TRBD2,TRBJ2-1
CASSSGPGNQHF,TGTGCCAGCAGCTCTGGCCCCGGAAACCAGCATTTT,few,12,TRBV28,NA,TRBJ1-5
CASRLHTGNTEAFF,TGTGCCAGCAGGCTCCATACAGGGAACACTGAAGCTTTCTTT,NA,14,TRBV6-5,NA,TRBJ1-1
CASSYEGTLLSGYTF,TGTGCCAGCAGTTACGAGGGAACCCTACTCAGCGGCTACACCTTC,NA,15,TRBV6-5,NA,TRBJ1-2
CATSRDRGPNRGANTEAFF,TGTGCCACCAGCAGAGACCGGGGCCCTAACAGGGGCGCAAACACTGAAGCTTTCTTT,NA,19,TRBV15,TRBD1,TRBJ1-1
CAIAKGQLGEQYF,TGTGCCATCGCTAAAGGACAGCTAGGAGAGCAGTACTTC,NA,13,TRBV10-3,NA,TRBJ2-7
CASSLRGNTDTQYF,TGTGCCAGCAGTCTTCGGGGGAACACAGATACGCAGTATTTT,NA,14,TRBV28,NA,TRBJ2-3
CAWGKGGYEQYF,TGTGCCTGGGGAAAAGGGGGCTACGAGCAGTACTTC,NA,12,TRBV30,NA,TRBJ2-7
CASSFWARGQDGYTF,TGTGCCAGCAGTTTCTGGGCCAGGGGGCAGGATGGCTACACCTTC,NA,15,TRBV28,TRBD1,TRBJ1-2